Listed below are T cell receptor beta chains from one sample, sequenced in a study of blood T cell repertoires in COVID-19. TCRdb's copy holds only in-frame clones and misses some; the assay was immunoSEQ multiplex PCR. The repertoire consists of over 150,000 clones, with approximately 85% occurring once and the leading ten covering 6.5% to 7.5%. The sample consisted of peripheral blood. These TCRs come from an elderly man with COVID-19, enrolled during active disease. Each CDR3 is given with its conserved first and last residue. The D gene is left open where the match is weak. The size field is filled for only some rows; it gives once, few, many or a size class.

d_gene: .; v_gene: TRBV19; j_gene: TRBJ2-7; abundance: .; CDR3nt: TGTGCCAGTAGTATAGATGACGGGGGAACCTACGAGCAGTACTTC; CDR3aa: CASSIDDGGTYEQYF
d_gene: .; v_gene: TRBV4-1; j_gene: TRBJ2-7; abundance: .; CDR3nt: TGCGCCAGCAGCCAAGATCCGGCAGGGGCCCACTACGAGCAGTACTTC; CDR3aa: CASSQDPAGAHYEQYF
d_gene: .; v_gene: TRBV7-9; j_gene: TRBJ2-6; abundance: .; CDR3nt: TGTGCCAGCAGATTTCAACCCCCGGGACATTTTATAGTTAACGTCCTGACTTTC; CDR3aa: CASRFQPPGHFIVNVLTF
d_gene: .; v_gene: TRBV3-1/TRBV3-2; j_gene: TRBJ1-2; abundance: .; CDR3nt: TGTGCCAGCAGCCAGTCAGGGCCGGACTATGGCTACACCTTC; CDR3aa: CASSQSGPDYGYTF
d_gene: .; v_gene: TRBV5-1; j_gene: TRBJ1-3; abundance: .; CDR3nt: TGCGCCAGCAGCTTGGAGCCCTCTGGAAACACCATATATTTT; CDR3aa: CASSLEPSGNTIYF
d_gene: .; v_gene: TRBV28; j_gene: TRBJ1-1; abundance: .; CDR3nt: TGTGCCAGCAGACTTGGCACTGAAGCTTTCTTT; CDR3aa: CASRLGTEAFF
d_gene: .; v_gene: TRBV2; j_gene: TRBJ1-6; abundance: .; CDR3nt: TGTGCCAGCACCCGAGACTGGAGGGTTGGACCCCTCCACTTT; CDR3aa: CASTRDWRVGPLHF
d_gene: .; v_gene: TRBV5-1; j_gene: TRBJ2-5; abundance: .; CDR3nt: TGCGCCAGCAGCCCGGCCCCGGCAGGGTTTTTTGAAGAGACCCAGTACTTC; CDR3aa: CASSPAPAGFFEETQYF
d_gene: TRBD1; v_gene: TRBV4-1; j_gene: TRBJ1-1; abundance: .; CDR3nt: TGCGCCAGCAGCCCTACGCGGGACAGGATCAACACTGAAGCTTTCTTT; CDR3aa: CASSPTRDRINTEAFF
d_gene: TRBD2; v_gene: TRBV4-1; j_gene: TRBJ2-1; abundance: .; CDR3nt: TGCGCCAGCAGTCGACTAGCGGGGGACTCCTACAATGAGCAGTTCTTC; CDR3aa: CASSRLAGDSYNEQFF
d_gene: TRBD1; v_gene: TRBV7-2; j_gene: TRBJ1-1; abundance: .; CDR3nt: TGTGCCAGCAGCCTCGGGACAGCGATTATGAACACTGAAGCTTTCTTT; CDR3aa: CASSLGTAIMNTEAFF
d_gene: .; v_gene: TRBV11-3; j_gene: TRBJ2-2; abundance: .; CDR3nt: TGTGCCAGCAGCTTAGGGTGGAGGGAGGAGACCGGGGAGCTGTTTTTT; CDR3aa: CASSLGWREETGELFF
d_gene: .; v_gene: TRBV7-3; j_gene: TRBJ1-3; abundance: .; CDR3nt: TGTGCCAGCAGCTCAACTATCTCTGGAAACACCATATATTTT; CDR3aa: CASSSTISGNTIYF
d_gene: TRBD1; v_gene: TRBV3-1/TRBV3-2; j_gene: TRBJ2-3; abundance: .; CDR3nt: TGTGCCAGCAGCCGACAGGGAACTAGCACAGATACGCAGTATTTT; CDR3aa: CASSRQGTSTDTQYF
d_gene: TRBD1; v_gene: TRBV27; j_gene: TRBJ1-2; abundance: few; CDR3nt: TGTGCCAGCAGTCCCTCAGGACAGGGGGGATGGGGTGGCTACACCTTC; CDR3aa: CASSPSGQGGWGGYTF
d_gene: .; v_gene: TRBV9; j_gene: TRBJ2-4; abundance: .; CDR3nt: TGTGCCAGCAGCCCCTCCCCTGGGACACAAAACATTCAGTACTTC; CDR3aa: CASSPSPGTQNIQYF
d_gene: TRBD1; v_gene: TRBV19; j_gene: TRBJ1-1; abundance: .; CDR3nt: TGTGCCAGTAGGGAAGGGACAGAGTTGAGAGCTTTCTTT; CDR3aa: CASREGTELRAFF
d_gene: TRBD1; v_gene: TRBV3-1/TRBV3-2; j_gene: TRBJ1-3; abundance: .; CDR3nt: TGTGCCAGCGGGACAGTAAGAAGAAACACCATATATTTT; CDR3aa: CASGTVRRNTIYF
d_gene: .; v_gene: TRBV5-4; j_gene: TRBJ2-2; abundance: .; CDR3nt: TGTGCCAGCAGCTTGGGGACTCAAGGCACCGGGGAGCTGTTTTTT; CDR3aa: CASSLGTQGTGELFF
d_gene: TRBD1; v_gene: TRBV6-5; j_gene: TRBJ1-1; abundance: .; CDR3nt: TGTGCCAGCAGTTCTGGACAGGGGGAGACTGAAGCTTTCTTT; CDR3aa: CASSSGQGETEAFF
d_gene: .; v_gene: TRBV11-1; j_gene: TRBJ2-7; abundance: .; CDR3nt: TGTGCCAGCAGCTTATTCTCCACAGACTACGAGCAGTACTTC; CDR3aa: CASSLFSTDYEQYF
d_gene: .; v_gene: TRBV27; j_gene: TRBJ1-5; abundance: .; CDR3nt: TGTGCCAGCAGTTTATATAGGGGTGGCAATCAGCCCCAGCATTTT; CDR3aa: CASSLYRGGNQPQHF
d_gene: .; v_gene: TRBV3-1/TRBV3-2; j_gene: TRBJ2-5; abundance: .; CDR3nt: TGTGCCAGCAGCCAAGAGGTGGGGGGGCCTCAAGAGACCCAGTACTTC; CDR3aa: CASSQEVGGPQETQYF
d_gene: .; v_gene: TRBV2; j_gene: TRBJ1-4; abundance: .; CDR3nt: TGTGCCAGCAGGATCCCTAACGGGGAAAAACTGTTTTTT; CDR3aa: CASRIPNGEKLFF
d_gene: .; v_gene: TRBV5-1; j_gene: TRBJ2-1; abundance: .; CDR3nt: TGCGCCAGCAGCCCCGCCGGGAAGGAGAATGAGCAGTTCTTC; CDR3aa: CASSPAGKENEQFF